The 22 T cell receptor beta chains below were found in one sample sequenced in a study of cytomegalovirus exposure and HLA in healthy donors. The primer mix had 60 Vbeta and 13 Jbeta primers. Some clones are missing from TCRdb's copy, which holds only in-frame ones; the method was immunoSEQ multiplex PCR. In the table there are about 110,000 clones, 75% to 85% of which are singletons. Sequences were obtained from PBMCs. The origin of the receptors is a man aged 30-40 years in good health and CMV-seronegative.

The rearrangement joins TRBV19 to TRBJ2-5, with 9 bases that match TRBD2. Germline trimming cut 3 bases from V and 5 bases from J; bases unmatched to any gene: 4. Germline CDR1 and CDR2: LNHDA and SQIVND (reference sequence). The CDR3 totals 14 residues. CDR3 DNA sequence: TGTGCCAGTAGTATTCTAGGACTAGCGGAGACCCAGTACTTC. Translated: CASSILGLAETQYF.

This clone was picked up one time. The chain combines TRBV30 with TRBJ1-6; tentative D call: TRBD1 (6 bases). Looked up from germline, CDR1 is GTSNPN and CDR2 is SVGIG (reference sequence). This CDR3 has 19 residues. Trimming removed 2 bases at V and 1 base at J, with 21 bases between. The CDR3 is CAWSPTLITGRSYNSPLHF. The CDR3 DNA is TGTGCCTGGAGTCCGACTTTAATTACAGGGAGATCCTATAATTCACCCCTCCACTTT.

In this sample, this clone turned up a few times. CDR3: CSVEDGGGQPQHF. The CDR3 DNA follows: TGCAGCGTTGAAGATGGCGGGGGTCAGCCCCAGCATTTT. The genes are TRBV29-1 and TRBJ1-5, with D possibly being TRBD1 (5 bases). V was clipped by 0 bases and J by 6 bases, with 9 bases between them. The CDR3 totals 13 residues. Germline V CDR1 and CDR2: SQVTM, ANQGSEA.

The chain carries TRBV7-2 and TRBJ2-5; 9 bases match TRBD1. Germline CDR1 is SGHTA and CDR2 is FQGNSA. CDR3 length equals 15 residues. Trimming took 4 bases from V and 5 from J; bases not matched to a gene: 8. For the CDR3, the DNA is TGTGCCAGCAGCTATCAGGGACAGGGAGGGGAGACCCAGTACTTC. This translates into CASSYQGQGGETQYF.

The J gene is TRBJ2-5, the V gene TRBV6-5; 9 bases are shared with TRBD2. Germline assignment: CDR1 MNHEY and CDR2 SVGAGI. CDR3 size: 16 residues. Trimming took 0 bases from V and 5 from J; bases not matched to a gene: 7. In nucleotides, the CDR3 is TGTGCCAGCAGTTACTCGGGAGTAGCGGGAGATGAGACCCAGTACTTC. It specifies CASSYSGVAGDETQYF.

This chain uses TRBV7-6 with TRBJ1-4; tentatively, D is TRBD1 (6 bases). V was clipped by 2 bases and J by 8 bases, with 12 bases between them. CDR3 length: 14 amino acids. Germline V lookup: CDR1 SGHVS, CDR2 FNYEAQ. CDR3 region: CASSLRGAWEKLFF. Written as DNA, the CDR3 is TGTGCCAGCAGCTTACGGGGGGCATGGGAAAAACTGTTTTTT.

The DNA for the CDR3 is TGCAGCGGGGAAGGGGGGGGTGGGAATGAGCAGTTCTTC. This translates into CSGEGGGGNEQFF. The chain uses TRBV29-1 and TRBJ2-1, with D possibly matching TRBD2 (7 bases). Trimming removed 7 bases at V and 7 bases at J, with 17 bases between. Germline CDR1 reads SQVTM; CDR2 reads ANQGSEA. CDR3 size: 13 residues.

V and J are TRBV6-5 and TRBJ2-1; 7 bases fit TRBD2. Germline trimming cut 5 bases from V and 2 bases from J; bases unmatched to any gene: 6. The CDR3 is 15 residues long. The germline CDR1 and CDR2 sequences are MNHEY and SVGAGI. The CDR3 nucleotides are TGTGCCAGCAGTGGGGAGGGCAGGGCCTACAATGAGCAGTTCTTC. Translation gives CASSGEGRAYNEQFF.

Turning to this clone: A read error may produce the germline difference seen at one junction end. Additional DNA sequences in this sample encode the identical CDR3. The chain combines TRBV6-5 with TRBJ1-6; 7 nucleotides line up with TRBD1. The length of the CDR3 is 14 residues. CDR1 and CDR2 (germline): MNHEY, SVGAGI. CDR3 protein: CASSDRALNSPLHF. The CDR3 region has the DNA TGTGCCAGCAGCGACAGGGCCCTAAATTCCCCCCTCCACTTT.

The chain carries TRBV28 and TRBJ1-4; 9 nucleotides line up with TRBD1. This CDR3 spans 16 amino acids. Germline V gene sequence: CDR1 MDHEN, CDR2 SYDVKM. V lost 10 bases and J lost 1; bases outside the gene matches: 10. The DNA of the CDR3 is TGTGCCACCAAGACAGGGGGGTTGTTAACTAATGAAAAACTGTTTTTT. Protein: CATKTGGLLTNEKLFF.

This clone was observed once. The chain employs TRBV28 and TRBJ1-3; 7 positions agree with TRBD1. V shed 6 bases, J shed 2 bases, and the junction held 4 bases outside the gene matches. The CDR3 covers 14 residues. The germline gives CDR1 MDHEN, CDR2 SYDVKM. CDR3 nucleotides: TGTGCCAGCAGATCCGGACAGGCTGGAAACACCATATATTTT. It is translated as CASRSGQAGNTIYF.

The chain employs TRBV10-3 and TRBJ2-7; unclear D gene. Trimming removed 4 bases at V and 0 bases at J, with 7 bases between. From germline, CDR1 is ENHRY and CDR2 SYGVKD. This CDR3 has 13 residues. This chain's CDR3 is CAISARSSYEQYF. CDR3 sequence (DNA): TGTGCCATCAGTGCCCGGAGCTCCTACGAGCAGTACTTC.

The genes are TRBV27 and TRBJ1-5, with a weak D call TRBD1 (6 bases). Germline V gene data show CDR1 as MNHEY and CDR2 as SMNVEV (reference sequence). Deletions cut 3 bases from V and 5 bases from J, with 20 bases between. The CDR3 consists of 17 residues. CDR3 in amino acids: CASSFGGGESDYQPQHF. The CDR3 region has the DNA TGTGCCAGCAGTTTCGGAGGGGGGGAATCGGATTATCAGCCCCAGCATTTT.

This chain links TRBV4-1 with TRBJ2-5, with D possibly TRBD2 on 7 matching bases. V lost 0 bases and J 12 bases, leaving 20 bases between the germline ends. Germline assignment: CDR1 MGHRA and CDR2 YSYEKL. The CDR3 consists of 15 residues. CDR3 bases: TGCGCCAGCAGCCAAGATTCTTTCCCCGGGGGGCGGGAGTACTTC. This sequence encodes CASSQDSFPGGREYF.

This sequence joins TRBV13 and TRBJ2-2, with D possibly matching TRBD2 (6 bases). This CDR3 has 17 residues. Germline V gene lookup returns CDR1 PRHDT and CDR2 FYEKMQ (reference sequence). V lost 4 bases to trimming and J lost 0 bases, with 15 bases between them. Here the CDR3 reads CASSSAQDYSNTGELFF. CDR3 DNA: TGTGCCAGCAGCTCTGCTCAGGACTACTCGAACACCGGGGAGCTGTTTTTT. Filled out from reference TRBV13 and TRBJ2-2, the complete variable domain reads AAGVIQSPRHLIKEKRETATLKCYPIPRHDTVYWYQQGPGQDPQFLISFYEKMQSDKGSIPDRFSAQQFSDYHSELNMSSLELGDSALYFCASSSAQDYSNTGELFFGEGSRLTVL.

In this sample, this clone turned up a few times. The V gene is TRBV7-9, the J gene TRBJ2-3, with D possibly being TRBD2 (6 bases). The V gene's germline CDR1 is SEHNR and CDR2 FQNEAQ (reference sequence). V lost 4 bases and J lost 1, with 15 bases in between. This CDR3 has 16 residues. In DNA form, the CDR3 reads TGTGCCAGCAGCTCCGGAGTTAGCGGAGGCACAGATACGCAGTATTTT. It yields the protein CASSSGVSGGTDTQYF.

The gene calls are TRBV2 and TRBJ2-2, with 7 positions matching TRBD2. The germline CDR1 and CDR2 sequences are SNHLY and FYNNEI. V dropped 8 bases and J dropped 0; count of bases not matched to a gene: 3. This CDR3 has 14 residues. In DNA, the CDR3 is TGTGCCAGCGGCGGGGGATCGAACACCGGGGAGCTGTTTTTT. It encodes CASGGGSNTGELFF.

The chain joins TRBV5-4 to TRBJ2-7; possible D gene TRBD1, 5 bases. CDR3 length equals 14 residues. Germline-derived CDR1 and CDR2 are SGHNT and YYREEE (reference sequence). V lost 5 bases and J 0 bases, leaving 12 bases between the germline ends. CDR3 bases: TGTGCCAGCAGGCAGGGCTTAAACTCCTACGAGCAGTACTTC. Translation gives CASRQGLNSYEQYF.

The rearrangement joins TRBV7-9 to TRBJ2-7, with D tentatively TRBD1 (6 bases). The CDR3 has 15 amino acids. V lost 1 base, J lost 2 bases, and 12 bases lay in between. From germline, CDR1 is SEHNR and CDR2 FQNEAQ (reference sequence). The DNA for the CDR3 is TGTGCCAGCAGCTTAGAAGGGCAGGGGCCCTACGAGCAGTACTTC. As protein: CASSLEGQGPYEQYF.

V gene TRBV5-1 combines with J gene TRBJ2-5; 9 bases line up with TRBD1. Losses at the gene ends were 5 bases for V and 3 bases for J; bases not matched to a gene: 2. CDR3 length equals 13 residues. CDR1 is SGHRS and CDR2 is YFSETQ in the germline V gene. The CDR3 spells CASRWTGEETQYF. CDR3 bases: TGCGCCAGCAGGTGGACAGGGGAAGAGACCCAGTACTTC.

This clone came up a few times. The chain uses TRBV7-9 and TRBJ2-2; tentative D call: TRBD1 (5 bases). Trimming took 8 bases from V and 6 from J, leaving 13 bases between them. The CDR3 covers 13 residues. In germline, CDR1 is SEHNR, CDR2 FQNEAQ (reference sequence). The CDR3 protein is CASPGLGAGELFF. For the CDR3, the DNA is TGTGCCAGCCCGGGCTTAGGGGCCGGGGAGCTGTTTTTT.

The V call is TRBV19, the J call TRBJ1-5; a possible D gene is TRBD1 (6 bases). The CDR3 spans 14 residues. The germline CDR1 and CDR2 sequences are LNHDA and SQIVND (reference sequence). With 1 base removed from V and 4 bases from J, the gap between germline ends came to 8 bases. The CDR3 is CASSIVTGNQPQHF. CDR3 sequence (DNA): TGTGCCAGTAGTATAGTCACAGGGAATCAGCCCCAGCATTTT.